These 8 T cell receptor beta chains were sequenced from one sample in a study of cytomegalovirus exposure and HLA in healthy donors. In the PCR, 60 Vbeta and 13 Jbeta primers were used. Only in-frame clones appear in the TCRdb table, and some are missing; sequencing was by immunoSEQ multiplex PCR. This table holds around 190,000 clones, less than 80% found once. The sample was PBMCs. The receptors here all came from a woman in her forties in good health and CMV-seronegative.

CDR3 loop: CASSYTTGGGSPLHF. CDR3 in DNA: TGTGCCAGCAGTTATACGACAGGGGGAGGTTCACCCCTCCACTTT. This sequence joins TRBV6-5 and TRBJ1-6, with 9 bases aligning to TRBD1. Trimming cost V 3 bases and J 9 bases; bases outside gene matches: 6. Germline loops: CDR1 MNHEY, CDR2 SVGAGI. CDR3 size: 15 residues.

This clone appeared a few times. The V gene is TRBV7-9, the J gene TRBJ1-4; D is uncertain. V lost 5 bases to trimming and J lost 1 base, with 8 bases between them. The CDR3 is made up of 14 amino acids. The germline gives CDR1 SEHNR, CDR2 FQNEAQ (reference sequence). The CDR3 loop is CASSSDLTNEKLFF. CDR3 bases: TGTGCCAGCAGCAGCGATCTAACTAATGAAAAACTGTTTTTT.

The chain has TRBV2 and TRBJ1-2, with D maybe TRBD1 (6 bases). V gave up 1 base and J gave up 4 bases, with 16 bases separating them. The CDR3 loop spans 16 amino acids. Per germline, CDR1 SNHLY and CDR2 FYNNEI. CDR3 sequence (DNA): TGTGCCAGCAGTGAAGAGGGGGAGCCGTTAGTCTATGGCTACACCTTC. Amino acids: CASSEEGEPLVYGYTF.

This clone was recorded once. The junction and the germline gene differ at one end; a read error may be behind it. This sequence joins TRBV7-9 and TRBJ1-1; D is perhaps TRBD1 (5 bases). The CDR3 totals 14 residues. Germline assignment: CDR1 SEHNR and CDR2 FQNEAQ (reference sequence). In DNA, the CDR3 is TGTTCCAGCAGCCTACAGGACCGGAACACTGAAGCTTTCTTT. This translates into CSSSLQDRNTEAFF.

V and J are TRBV7-2 and TRBJ1-2, with TRBD1 matching over 7 bases. This CDR3 has 13 residues. Trimming removed 4 bases from V and 2 bases from J; junction bases left unmatched: 1. Germline-derived CDR1 and CDR2 are SGHTA and FQGNSA. The CDR3 DNA reads TGTGCCAGCAGCTGGGACAGAAACTATGGCTACACCTTC. Protein product: CASSWDRNYGYTF.

The chain uses TRBV5-1 and TRBJ2-5; D perhaps matches TRBD1 (5 bases). This CDR3 comprises 14 residues. Per germline, CDR1 SGHRS and CDR2 YFSETQ. The V end lost 0 bases, the J end lost 1 base, and 7 bases lay between the germline ends. CDR3 DNA: TGCGCCAGCAGCTTGGTAAGGGGCCAAGAGACCCAGTACTTC. It yields the protein CASSLVRGQETQYF.

In this sample, this clone turned up a few times. CDR3 sequence: CASSSVYTEAFF. CDR3 bases: TGTGCCAGCAGCTCAGTTTACACTGAAGCTTTCTTT. V usage is TRBV7-9 and J usage is TRBJ1-1; D is undetermined. Germline loops: CDR1 SEHNR, CDR2 FQNEAQ (reference sequence). CDR3 size: 12 residues. V lost 4 bases and J 3 bases, leaving 6 bases between the germline ends.

This clone was found once. V is TRBV27 and J is TRBJ1-5; TRBD1 matches at 10 bases. Germline trimming cut 5 bases from V and 6 bases from J; bases unmatched to any gene: 13. The CDR3 contains 17 residues. CDR1 and CDR2 (germline): MNHEY, SMNVEV (reference sequence). The CDR3 loop reads CASSPGTGAIFGQPQHF. The CDR3, as DNA: TGTGCCAGCAGTCCCGGGACAGGGGCTATATTCGGTCAGCCCCAGCATTTT.